The rows below give T cell receptor beta chains drawn from one sample of a study of cytomegalovirus exposure and HLA in healthy donors. The protocol was immunoSEQ multiplex PCR, while the TCRdb copy is restricted to in-frame clones and leaves out a portion. Counted here are 140,000 or so clones, over 75% occurring once; the ten biggest clones make up less than 1.5%. The sample was PBMCs. The origin of the receptors is a female donor in good health and CMV-seronegative. The conserved cysteine and the conserved F or W are not part of the CDR3 here. Fields, in order: V gene, J gene, CDR3 protein.

TRBV28,TRBJ2-7,ASSLIMADRDEQY
TRBV2,TRBJ2-1,ASSEREQGEGNEQF
TRBV21-1,TRBJ2-3,ASSKSVAGGGDTQY
TRBV9,TRBJ2-5,ASSTRQGAIGETQY
TRBV5-1,TRBJ1-1,ASSYRTGAEAF
TRBV2,TRBJ2-1,ASSDEQTGAGNEQF
TRBV7-9,TRBJ2-1,ASSLGGVAEHNEQF
TRBV6-5,TRBJ2-5,ASSYSRGGLQETQY
TRBV28,TRBJ1-1,ASSFRAGGPTEAF
TRBV10-1,TRBJ1-4,ASNRTGRKLF
TRBV28,TRBJ2-7,ASSSIGGKRSYEQY
TRBV19,TRBJ1-1,ASSGRETGMNTEAF
TRBV29-1,TRBJ1-2,SVEESRDSLNYGYT
TRBV27,TRBJ2-3,ASSLGQGANTQY
TRBV4-2,TRBJ1-3,ASSQLGTANSGNTIY
TRBV7-6,TRBJ2-2,ASTRGWGTGELF
TRBV7-9,TRBJ2-5,ASSKLGLAGETQY
TRBV28,TRBJ2-7,ASSRPREAYEQY
TRBV28,TRBJ1-2,ASSLSQPGHRNYGYT
TRBV27,TRBJ2-7,ASSFGGRARDEQY
TRBV7-6,TRBJ2-2,ASRLAGLTGELF
TRBV18,TRBJ1-1,ASSPDSPMMNTEAF
TRBV6-6,TRBJ2-2,ASSYRAGTTGELF
TRBV29-1,TRBJ1-1,SVEGYPEAF
TRBV21-1,TRBJ1-2,ASSDRAHGYT
TRBV6-5,TRBJ2-7,ASRTGIGPYEQY
TRBV30,TRBJ2-6,AWSGGSWSGANVLT
TRBV19,TRBJ1-5,ASRRGTISNQPQH
TRBV6-1,TRBJ1-1,ASRQPGQGAPQAF
TRBV6-6,TRBJ2-3,ASRATSGTDTQY
TRBV6-5,TRBJ1-5,ASSEGVLQPQH
TRBV6-5,TRBJ1-2,ASSAGQGVGGYT
TRBV9,TRBJ1-4,ASSARQSTNEKLF
TRBV6-5,TRBJ1-2,ASRRNRGNYGYT
TRBV20-1,TRBJ1-1,SARFQAEAF
TRBV7-9,TRBJ2-5,ASSQLGSAGQSAETQY
TRBV27,TRBJ2-1,ASRPSGNMYNEQF
TRBV10-1,TRBJ2-7,ASSDRGTGKYEQY
TRBV2,TRBJ2-2,ASSGSVGGTGELF
TRBV18,TRBJ2-3,ASSAGAFTDTQY
TRBV7-3,TRBJ2-1,ASSFSGSSYNEQF
TRBV11-2,TRBJ1-1,ASSLDQVVNTEAF
TRBV2,TRBJ2-6,ASSGQVRPGANVLT
TRBV27,TRBJ2-2,ASSLGQGHTGELF
TRBV28,TRBJ2-5,AAGAGQNQETQY
TRBV7-2,TRBJ2-7,ASSLFGGTTYEQY
TRBV7-9,TRBJ2-7,ASSEPLAYEQY
TRBV6-8,TRBJ1-5,ASTLTGTQPQH
TRBV10-1,TRBJ1-1,ASSTTNTEAF
TRBV21-1,TRBJ2-5,ASSSRTGKSPQTQY
TRBV27,TRBJ2-2,ASSAKLAGGTGELF
TRBV25-1,TRBJ2-3,AISPTGGQDGDTQY
TRBV2,TRBJ1-1,ATGRNTEAF
TRBV19,TRBJ2-1,ASSIMGLAGYNEQF